A selection of T cell receptor beta chains follows, all from one sample in a study of blood T cell repertoires in COVID-19. Assay used: immunoSEQ multiplex PCR; TCRdb lists only in-frame clones, some missing. In the table there are approximately 150,000 clones, approximately 81% of which are singletons. Sequencing input: PBMCs or T cells enriched from blood (not recorded which). The receptor set was obtained from a woman aged 50 to 60 who had recovered from COVID-19. CDR3s include the opening cysteine and the closing phenylalanine or tryptophan.

V gene: TRBV7-9; J gene: TRBJ2-2; CDR3 protein: CASSLVGPANTGELFF
V gene: TRBV5-1; J gene: TRBJ1-4; CDR3 protein: CASSGQGANEKLFF
V gene: TRBV5-6; J gene: TRBJ2-5; CDR3 protein: CASSLVGRAGETQYF
V gene: TRBV19; J gene: TRBJ1-6; CDR3 protein: CASSPGTVNSPLHF
V gene: TRBV27; J gene: TRBJ1-6; CDR3 protein: CASKIQGGNSPLHF
V gene: TRBV7-3; J gene: TRBJ2-1; CDR3 protein: CASSLNGELGYNEQFF
V gene: TRBV6-5; J gene: TRBJ2-1; CDR3 protein: CASRPGSDSYNEQFF
V gene: TRBV19; J gene: TRBJ2-3; CDR3 protein: CASSVLAGGLTDTQYF
V gene: TRBV15; J gene: TRBJ2-7; CDR3 protein: CATSRVQGAPEQYF
V gene: TRBV6-5; J gene: TRBJ1-5; CDR3 protein: CASKEGVAQPQHF
V gene: TRBV4-3; J gene: TRBJ2-1; CDR3 protein: CASSHVQGNEQFF
V gene: TRBV9; J gene: TRBJ2-1; CDR3 protein: CASSVGSSYNEQFF
V gene: TRBV5-1; J gene: TRBJ1-1; CDR3 protein: CASSERDSSWNTEAFF
V gene: TRBV19; J gene: TRBJ2-2; CDR3 protein: CAIGGTLNTGELFF
V gene: TRBV28; J gene: TRBJ2-7; CDR3 protein: CASRGQGAYEQYF
V gene: TRBV4-3; J gene: TRBJ2-1; CDR3 protein: CASSRGAGLAEYNEQFF
V gene: TRBV10-3; J gene: TRBJ2-2; CDR3 protein: CAIRTGGIGELFF
V gene: TRBV1; J gene: TRBJ2-2; CDR3 protein: CTSSQGGGNNTGELFF
V gene: TRBV5-5; J gene: TRBJ2-7; CDR3 protein: CASSLGWTALTVEQYF
V gene: TRBV4-2; J gene: TRBJ2-3; CDR3 protein: CASSQGAGGGGTQYF
V gene: TRBV28; J gene: TRBJ1-2; CDR3 protein: CASSLESPYGYTF
V gene: TRBV19; J gene: TRBJ2-2; CDR3 protein: CASSKASGSAGELFF
V gene: TRBV9; J gene: TRBJ2-5; CDR3 protein: CASSVSSGQGETQYF
V gene: TRBV6-5; J gene: TRBJ2-7; CDR3 protein: CASGITGITYEQYF
V gene: TRBV19; J gene: TRBJ1-1; CDR3 protein: CASKDIQGTLMNTEAFF
V gene: TRBV28; J gene: TRBJ2-2; CDR3 protein: CASSFGDRVAGELFF
V gene: TRBV5-5; J gene: TRBJ1-2; CDR3 protein: CASSLVQGAPINYGYTF
V gene: TRBV19; J gene: TRBJ2-1; CDR3 protein: CASSKASGANEQFF
V gene: TRBV2; J gene: TRBJ1-5; CDR3 protein: CASTGTVLGPNQPQHF
V gene: TRBV7-9; J gene: TRBJ2-3; CDR3 protein: CASSYRSEGTDTQYF
V gene: TRBV27; J gene: TRBJ2-6; CDR3 protein: CASRALGQGFNVLTF
V gene: TRBV6-2/TRBV6-3; J gene: TRBJ2-1; CDR3 protein: CASSPGTRETSRSYNEQFF
V gene: TRBV28; J gene: TRBJ1-2; CDR3 protein: CASSLGLTYRNGYTF
V gene: TRBV6-5; J gene: TRBJ1-3; CDR3 protein: CASSYGGSGNTIYF
V gene: TRBV4-2; J gene: TRBJ1-1; CDR3 protein: CASSLTGATEAFF
V gene: TRBV19; J gene: TRBJ1-2; CDR3 protein: CASSIFGQGLYGYTF
V gene: TRBV15; J gene: TRBJ2-7; CDR3 protein: CATSRSGTDPYEQYF
V gene: TRBV7-6; J gene: TRBJ2-5; CDR3 protein: CASSLGQGYQETQYF
V gene: TRBV19; J gene: TRBJ1-2; CDR3 protein: CASSIERTGINYGYTF
V gene: TRBV10-3; J gene: TRBJ2-2; CDR3 protein: CAIRDSGTSGGANTGELFF
V gene: TRBV5-4; J gene: TRBJ2-5; CDR3 protein: CASSLRTSGGETQYF
V gene: TRBV5-1; J gene: TRBJ1-2; CDR3 protein: CASRQTGPNYGYTF
V gene: TRBV28; J gene: TRBJ2-3; CDR3 protein: CATIPTGNFDTDTQYF
V gene: TRBV7-8; J gene: TRBJ1-2; CDR3 protein: CASSRGLEGNNYGYTF
V gene: TRBV4-2; J gene: TRBJ2-3; CDR3 protein: CASSQGDRPPDTQYF
V gene: TRBV2; J gene: TRBJ1-5; CDR3 protein: CASQGGTHQPQHF
V gene: TRBV25-1; J gene: TRBJ1-1; CDR3 protein: CASSDWGDSSLSIEAFF
V gene: TRBV6-5; J gene: TRBJ2-3; CDR3 protein: CASSYPLAGYTDTQYF
V gene: TRBV9; J gene: TRBJ1-3; CDR3 protein: CASTRQRDYSGNTIYF
V gene: TRBV6-5; J gene: TRBJ2-1; CDR3 protein: CASRGSGTGSNEQFF
V gene: TRBV18; J gene: TRBJ1-1; CDR3 protein: CASSLRQGEAEAFF